These 30 T cell receptor beta chains originate from one sample sequenced in a study of blood T cell repertoires in COVID-19. Sequencing was performed with immunoSEQ multiplex PCR; in TCRdb, only in-frame clones are kept and a portion is missing. The table shows 190,000 or so clones, with approximately 90% occurring only once. Sequencing was carried out using peripheral blood. Receptor source: a woman between 18 and 30 years old who had recovered from COVID-19.

The chain has TRBV19 and TRBJ2-7; 7 bases fit TRBD1. Germline V gives CDR1 LNHDA, CDR2 SQIVND (reference sequence). This CDR3 region has 12 residues. V shed 6 bases and J 5 bases; nucleotides not matched to a gene: 4. In nucleotides, the CDR3 is TGTGCCAGTAGCCCACAGGGGAACGAGCAGTACTTC. Translating gives CASSPQGNEQYF.

J is TRBJ2-7 and V is TRBV23-1, with TRBD1 matching 8 bases. TRBV23-1 is classed as an ORF, of uncertain function. The CDR3 is 15 amino acids. Trimming at V came to 7 bases and at J to 4 bases, leaving 12 bases not matched to a gene. The CDR3: CASTLEDRAFYEQYF. For the CDR3, the DNA is TGCGCCAGCACCCTAGAGGACAGGGCTTTTTACGAGCAGTACTTC.

This chain links TRBV7-2 with TRBJ1-2, with 10 bases aligning to TRBD1. CDR3 length: 14 amino acids. The V and J ends lost 6 bases and 8 bases, in that order; junction bases with no gene match: 9. Looked up from germline, CDR1 is SGHTA and CDR2 is FQGNSA. In DNA, the CDR3 is TGTGCCAGCAGGAATGACAGGGGGCGAGAGGGCTACACCTTC. It codes for CASRNDRGREGYTF.

The chain has TRBV7-2 and TRBJ2-2; 7 bases fit TRBD2. The CDR3 runs to 16 residues. The V gene end was trimmed by 1 base and the J gene end by 1 base; junction bases not matched to a gene: 3. Germline assignment: CDR1 SGHTA and CDR2 FQGNSA. The CDR3 spells CASSLGPSGNTGELFF. In DNA form, the CDR3 reads TGTGCCAGCAGCTTAGGGCCTAGCGGGAACACCGGGGAGCTGTTTTTT.

The J gene is TRBJ1-6, the V gene TRBV19; 7 bases line up with TRBD1. Germline trimming cut 2 bases from V and 8 bases from J; bases unmatched to any gene: 3. CDR1 LNHDA and CDR2 SQIVND come from the germline V gene (reference sequence). The CDR3 is made up of 14 amino acids. The CDR3 nucleotides are TGTGCCAGTAGTATAAACAGGGGTTATTCACCCCTCCACTTT. Protein sequence: CASSINRGYSPLHF.

The chain combines TRBV10-1 with TRBJ1-4, with TRBD1 matching 7 bases. The CDR3 covers 15 residues. Germline V gene lookup returns CDR1 WNHNN and CDR2 SYGVQD (reference sequence). The ends lost 1 base at V and 7 bases at J; junction bases unmatched: 6. CDR3 nucleotide sequence: TGCGCCAGCAGTGAGTTGACAGGGAACCTTGAAAAACTGTTTTTT. It specifies CASSELTGNLEKLFF.

This clone was observed a few times. The rearrangement links TRBV19 to TRBJ2-7; 7 bases match TRBD1. The CDR3 contains 13 residues. CDR1 and CDR2 (germline): LNHDA, SQIVND (reference sequence). J lost 7 bases, V lost 5 bases, and 8 bases had no gene match. The DNA of the CDR3 is TGTGCCAGTAGTGGCTACAGGGGCGGAGAGCAGTACTTC. Encoded protein: CASSGYRGGEQYF. The whole variable domain, remainder taken from reference TRBV19 and TRBJ2-7, is DGGITQSPKYLFRKEGQNVTLSCEQNLNHDAMYWYRQDPGQGLRLIYYSQIVNDFQKGDIAEGYSVSREKKESFPLTVTSAQKNPTAFYLCASSGYRGGEQYFGPGTRLTVT.

J is TRBJ2-7 and V is TRBV6-2 or TRBV6-3; TRBD2 matches 7 bases. V lost 2 bases to trimming and J lost 6 bases; unmatched junction nucleotides: 4. The CDR3 has 13 amino acids. Germline V CDR1 and CDR2: MNHEY, SVGEGT. CDR3: CASSYGRATEQYV. CDR3 DNA: TGTGCCAGCAGTTACGGGAGGGCTACCGAGCAGTACGTC.

This chain connects TRBV10-3 to TRBJ2-1, with 7 bases matching TRBD1. V was pared by 3 bases and J by 7 bases, with 12 bases of the junction left unmatched. The germline V gene encodes CDR1 ENHRY and CDR2 SYGVKD. This CDR3 spans 16 amino acids. CDR3 DNA: TGTGCCATCAGTGATTTGGGGACAGAAACGGGTAATGAGCAGTTCTTC. It specifies CAISDLGTETGNEQFF.

V is TRBV7-2 and J is TRBJ2-3; TRBD2 matches at 8 bases. Germline V gene lookup returns CDR1 SGHTA and CDR2 FQGNSA. This CDR3 is 17 amino acids long. Trimming removed 2 bases from V and 2 bases from J; junction bases left unmatched: 9. Here the CDR3 DNA reads TGTGCCAGCAGCTTAAGGGGAAAGCGGGGGTACACAGATACGCAGTATTTT. Protein sequence: CASSLRGKRGYTDTQYF.

A note on this clone: Other DNA sequences in the same sample also yield this CDR3. The genes are TRBV5-6 and TRBJ1-5; D call uncertain. CDR3 length equals 12 residues. Germline loops: CDR1 SGHDT, CDR2 YYEEEE. With 0 bases removed from V and 6 bases from J, the gap between germline ends came to 4 bases. In nucleotides, the CDR3 is TGTGCCAGCAGCTTGGCGGGTCAGCCCCAGCATTTT. It yields the protein CASSLAGQPQHF.

The chain is built from TRBV7-9 and TRBJ2-1; 10 bases agree with TRBD1. This CDR3 region has 15 residues. The J segment lost 4 bases and the V segment lost 1 base, leaving 1 base of the junction unmatched. From germline, CDR1 is SEHNR and CDR2 FQNEAQ (reference sequence). CDR3 sequence: CASSLGQGAYNEQFF. For the CDR3, the DNA is TGTGCCAGCAGCTTAGGACAGGGGGCATACAATGAGCAGTTCTTC.

The chain is built from TRBV28 and TRBJ2-2, with D unclear. V was trimmed by 6 bases and J by 0 bases, leaving 8 bases between them. This CDR3 spans 14 amino acids. Germline CDR1 is MDHEN and CDR2 is SYDVKM. In DNA form, the CDR3 reads TGTGCCAGCAGCCGCGATTCGAACACCGGGGAGCTGTTTTTT. It specifies CASSRDSNTGELFF.

The chain joins TRBV4-1 to TRBJ2-1, with 10 bases matching TRBD2. V dropped 1 base and J dropped 9; count of bases not matched to a gene: 6. The germline CDR1 and CDR2 sequences are MGHRA and YSYEKL. This CDR3 has 15 residues. Here the CDR3 reads CASSQASSGRAEQFF. As DNA, the CDR3 is TGCGCCAGCAGCCAAGCGTCTAGCGGGAGAGCTGAGCAGTTCTTC.

The genes are TRBV9 and TRBJ2-3, with D perhaps matching TRBD1 (5 bases). Per germline, CDR1 SGDLS and CDR2 YYNGEE. V dropped 0 bases and J dropped 2 bases, with 13 bases sitting between them. This CDR3 has 16 residues. CDR3 DNA: TGTGCCAGCAGCGTAGGTGGGGCAGCGCTCACAGATACGCAGTATTTT. Its protein is CASSVGGAALTDTQYF.

V and J are TRBV10-3 and TRBJ2-7; 9 bases are a match to TRBD2. Trimming at V came to 11 bases and at J to 4 bases, leaving 18 bases not matched to a gene. The CDR3 is 16 amino acids. Germline V CDR1 and CDR2: ENHRY, SYGVKD. The CDR3 spells CAASSGIAGENYEQYF. The CDR3 nucleotides read TGTGCCGCCAGCTCGGGGATAGCGGGGGAGAATTACGAGCAGTACTTC.

This clone was found a few times. Other DNA sequences of this sample code for an identical CDR3. The chain recombines TRBV18 with TRBJ1-2; perhaps TRBD1 as D (6 bases). The V end lost 3 bases, the J end lost 5 bases, and 10 bases lay between the germline ends. Looked up from germline, CDR1 is KGHSH and CDR2 is LQKENI. This CDR3 is built from 13 residues. The CDR3 sequence is CASSPDSLYGYTF. The CDR3 DNA is TGTGCCAGCTCACCGGACAGTTTGTATGGCTACACCTTC.

V and J are TRBV7-3 and TRBJ2-3, with 9 nucleotides matching TRBD2. The junction had 5 bases not matched to a gene; V was cut back by 1 base and J by 3 bases. CDR3 length: 16 residues. Germline V lookup: CDR1 SGHTA, CDR2 FQGTGA. CDR3: CASSLIGGGATDTQYF. The CDR3 nucleotides are TGTGCCAGCAGCTTAATCGGCGGGGGGGCGACAGATACGCAGTATTTT.

The chain has TRBV30 and TRBJ1-1; 8 positions agree with TRBD1. Per germline, CDR1 GTSNPN and CDR2 SVGIG (reference sequence). V lost 7 bases and J lost 3; bases outside the gene matches: 4. This CDR3 contains 12 residues. The CDR3 sequence is CASTGGDTEAFF. The DNA of the CDR3 is TGTGCCTCTACAGGGGGTGACACTGAAGCTTTCTTT.

V and J are TRBV6-2 or TRBV6-3 and TRBJ2-7, with 9 bases lining up with TRBD1. Germline CDR1 is MNHEY and CDR2 is SVGEGT. V shed 0 bases, J shed 3 bases, and the junction held 9 bases outside the gene matches. The CDR3 is made up of 17 amino acids. The CDR3 nucleotides read TGTGCCAGCAGTTACTCGATATGGGACAGGGAGATCTACGAGCAGTACTTC. Translated: CASSYSIWDREIYEQYF.

This sequence joins TRBV15 and TRBJ1-2; 9 nucleotides line up with TRBD1. The CDR3 covers 16 residues. The V segment lost 5 bases and the J segment 0 bases; nucleotides outside the gene matches: 7. The germline V gene has CDR1 LNHNV and CDR2 YYDKDF (reference sequence). The CDR3 coding sequence is TGTGCCACCAGCCCTCCCGGGACAGGGTCTAACTATGGCTACACCTTC. Protein product: CATSPPGTGSNYGYTF. Using reference TRBV15 and TRBJ1-2 for the parts outside the CDR3, the full variable domain is DAMVIQNPRYQVTQFGKPVTLSCSQTLNHNVMYWYQQKSSQAPKLLFHYYDKDFNNEADTPDNFQSRRPNTSFCFLDIRSPGLGDTAMYLCATSPPGTGSNYGYTFGSGTRLTVV.

V and J are TRBV5-8 and TRBJ2-6; 7 bases fit TRBD1. The CDR3 is 18 residues long. The V gene end was trimmed by 2 bases and the J gene end by 2 bases; junction bases not matched to a gene: 10. The germline V gene has CDR1 SGHTS and CDR2 YDEGEE. The CDR3 DNA reads TGTGCCAGCAGCTTCTCCGACAGGGCGCTAACTGGGGCCAACGTCCTGACTTTC. Encoded protein: CASSFSDRALTGANVLTF.

This chain uses TRBV28 with TRBJ2-5, with TRBD1 matching over 8 bases. The CDR3 loop spans 17 amino acids. Trimming removed 3 bases from V and 2 bases from J; junction bases left unmatched: 11. CDR1 and CDR2 from the germline V gene are MDHEN and SYDVKM. The CDR3 protein is CASSFRTPGQEQETQYF. The CDR3 nucleotides are TGTGCCAGCAGTTTCCGAACCCCGGGACAGGAACAAGAGACCCAGTACTTC.

The chain carries TRBV6-6 and TRBJ2-2; 7 positions match TRBD1. The CDR3 extends over 14 amino acids. The germline gives CDR1 MNHNY, CDR2 SVGAGI (reference sequence). The ends lost 5 bases at V and 4 bases at J; junction bases unmatched: 4. CDR3 coding DNA: TGTGCCAGCAGTACGGACAGGCTCACCGGGGAGCTGTTTTTT. Translating it yields CASSTDRLTGELFF.

The chain uses TRBV7-9 and TRBJ1-6, with 7 bases identical to TRBD1. Germline CDR1 is SEHNR and CDR2 is FQNEAQ (reference sequence). The CDR3 has 15 amino acids. The trim removed 5 bases at V and 8 bases at J, leaving 9 bases unmatched. The CDR3 DNA sequence: TGTGCCAGCAGCCACCCGACAGGGATTGATTCACCCCTCCACTTT. It specifies CASSHPTGIDSPLHF.

This chain uses TRBV2 with TRBJ2-5, with 8 bases identical to TRBD2. The J segment lost 4 bases and the V segment lost 6 bases, leaving 1 base of the junction unmatched. CDR3 length: 12 residues. The germline gives CDR1 SNHLY, CDR2 FYNNEI. The CDR3 DNA reads as TGTGCCAGCAGGCTAGCGGGAGAGACCCAGTACTTC. It yields the protein CASRLAGETQYF.

V usage is TRBV16 and J usage is TRBJ1-5; D perhaps matches TRBD1 (5 bases). Germline CDR1 KGHSY, CDR2 FQNENV. V was pared by 5 bases and J by 4 bases, with 9 bases between. This CDR3 contains 13 residues. CDR3 sequence (DNA): TGTGCCAGCAGCGGAGGGGAAAATCAGCCCCAGCATTTT. The encoded protein is CASSGGENQPQHF. The full variable domain, its missing parts supplied by reference TRBV16 and TRBJ1-5, is GEEVAQTPKHLVRGEGQKAKLYCAPIKGHSYVFWYQQVLKNEFKFLISFQNENVFDETGMPKERFSAKCLPNSPCSLEIQATKLEDSAVYFCASSGGENQPQHFGDGTRLSIL.

The chain uses TRBV5-4 and TRBJ2-1, with TRBD2 matching over 9 bases. Per the germline V gene, CDR1 is SGHNT and CDR2 is YYREEE (reference sequence). This CDR3 is 16 amino acids long. The V segment lost 4 bases and the J segment 2 bases; nucleotides outside the gene matches: 7. The CDR3 DNA reads TGTGCCAGCAGCCCAAGACTAGCGGAACCCTACAATGAGCAGTTCTTC. This sequence encodes CASSPRLAEPYNEQFF. The whole variable domain, filled in from reference TRBV5-4 and TRBJ2-1, reads ETGVTQSPTHLIKTRGQQVTLRCSSQSGHNTVSWYQQALGQGPQFIFQYYREEENGRGNFPPRFSGLQFPNYSSELNVNALELDDSALYLCASSPRLAEPYNEQFFGPGTRLTVL.

This chain uses TRBV30 with TRBJ2-5; D unclear. The V and J ends lost 4 bases and 5 bases respectively, with 14 bases between them. CDR1 is GTSNPN and CDR2 is SVGIG in the germline V gene (reference sequence). The CDR3 has 13 amino acids. CDR3 protein: CAWTAPTDETQYF. The DNA of the CDR3 is TGTGCCTGGACCGCCCCGACTGATGAGACCCAGTACTTC.

The rearrangement joins TRBV5-1 to TRBJ1-6; D gene uncertain. Trimming cost V 0 bases and J 6 bases, with 10 bases left between them. The CDR3 has 15 residues. Germline V gives CDR1 SGHRS, CDR2 YFSETQ. The CDR3 here is CASSLDTVSNSPLHF. The CDR3, as DNA: TGCGCCAGCAGCTTGGATACAGTGAGTAATTCACCCCTCCACTTT.